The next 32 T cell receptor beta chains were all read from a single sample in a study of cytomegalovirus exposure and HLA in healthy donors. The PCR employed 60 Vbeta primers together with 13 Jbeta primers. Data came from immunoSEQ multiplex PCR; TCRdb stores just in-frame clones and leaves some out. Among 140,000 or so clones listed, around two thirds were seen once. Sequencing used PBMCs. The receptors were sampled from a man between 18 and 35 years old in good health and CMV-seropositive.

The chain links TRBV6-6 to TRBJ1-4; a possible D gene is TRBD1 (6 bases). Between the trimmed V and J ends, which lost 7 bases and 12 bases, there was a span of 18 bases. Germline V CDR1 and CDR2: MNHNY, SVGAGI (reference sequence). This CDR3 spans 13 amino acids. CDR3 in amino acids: CASKTRGAGELFF. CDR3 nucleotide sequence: TGTGCCAGCAAAACTCGGGGGGCTGGCGAACTGTTTTTT.

The CDR3 coding sequence is TGTGCCAGCACCTGGGGACAGATTGTCTCCTACGAGCAGTACTTC. As protein: CASTWGQIVSYEQYF. The chain joins TRBV28 to TRBJ2-7; 7 bases match TRBD1. CDR1 is MDHEN and CDR2 is SYDVKM in the germline V gene. V was clipped by 7 bases and J by 0 bases; unmatched bases: 9. The CDR3 has 15 amino acids.

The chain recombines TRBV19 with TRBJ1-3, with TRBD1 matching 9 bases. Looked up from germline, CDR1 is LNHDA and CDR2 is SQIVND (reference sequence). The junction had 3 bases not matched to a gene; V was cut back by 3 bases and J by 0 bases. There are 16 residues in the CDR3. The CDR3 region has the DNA TGTGCCAGTAGTATGTGGACAGGGGCCTCTGGAAACACCATATATTTT. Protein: CASSMWTGASGNTIYF. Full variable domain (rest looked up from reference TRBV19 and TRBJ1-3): DGGITQSPKYLFRKEGQNVTLSCEQNLNHDAMYWYRQDPGQGLRLIYYSQIVNDFQKGDIAEGYSVSREKKESFPLTVTSAQKNPTAFYLCASSMWTGASGNTIYFGEGSWLTVV.

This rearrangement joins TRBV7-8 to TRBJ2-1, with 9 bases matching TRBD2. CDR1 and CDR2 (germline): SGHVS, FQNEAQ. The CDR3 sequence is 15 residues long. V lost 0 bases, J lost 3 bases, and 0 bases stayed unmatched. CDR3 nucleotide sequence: TGTGCCAGCAGCTTAGCTAGCGGGGGCTACAATGAGCAGTTCTTC. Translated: CASSLASGGYNEQFF. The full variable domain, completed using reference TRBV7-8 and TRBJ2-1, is GAGVSQSPRYKVAKRGQDVALRCDPISGHVSLFWYQQALGQGPEFLTYFQNEAQLDKSGLPSDRFFAERPEGSVSTLKIQRTQQEDSAVYLCASSLASGGYNEQFFGPGTRLTVL.

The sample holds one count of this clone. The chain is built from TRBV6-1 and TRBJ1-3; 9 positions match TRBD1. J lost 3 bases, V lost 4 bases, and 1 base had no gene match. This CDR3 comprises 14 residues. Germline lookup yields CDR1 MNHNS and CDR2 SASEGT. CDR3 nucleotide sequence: TGTGCCAGCAGTGTGGGACAGGGTGGAAACACCATATATTTT. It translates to CASSVGQGGNTIYF.

The CDR3 here is CASSLMGGDAPVHEQYF. In nucleotides, the CDR3 is TGCGCCAGCAGTCTTATGGGGGGGGATGCTCCGGTTCACGAGCAGTACTTC. The V and J genes are TRBV23-1 and TRBJ2-7, with 7 bases matching TRBD2. TRBV23-1 belongs to the ORF category, with a function that is uncertain. With V trimmed by 4 bases and J by 5 bases, 17 bases remained unmatched. The CDR3 runs 17 residues.

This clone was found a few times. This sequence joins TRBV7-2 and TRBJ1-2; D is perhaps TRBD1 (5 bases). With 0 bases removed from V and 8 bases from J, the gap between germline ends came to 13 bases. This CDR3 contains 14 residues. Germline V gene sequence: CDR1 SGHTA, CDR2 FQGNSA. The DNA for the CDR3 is TGTGCCAGCAGCTTAGCGAACAGGTTGGGGGGCTACACCTTC. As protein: CASSLANRLGGYTF.

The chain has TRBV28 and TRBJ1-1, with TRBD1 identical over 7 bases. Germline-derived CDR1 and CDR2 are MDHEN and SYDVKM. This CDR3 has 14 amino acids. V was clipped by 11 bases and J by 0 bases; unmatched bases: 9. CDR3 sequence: CASYPGTVNTEAFF. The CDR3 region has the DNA TGTGCCTCGTACCCAGGGACAGTGAACACTGAAGCTTTCTTT.

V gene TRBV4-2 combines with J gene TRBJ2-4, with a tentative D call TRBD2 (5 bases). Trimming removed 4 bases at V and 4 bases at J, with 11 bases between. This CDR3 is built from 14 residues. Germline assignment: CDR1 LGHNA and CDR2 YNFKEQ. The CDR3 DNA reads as TGTGCCAGCAGCCCACACGGGGAGAAAAACATTCAGTACTTC. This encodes CASSPHGEKNIQYF.

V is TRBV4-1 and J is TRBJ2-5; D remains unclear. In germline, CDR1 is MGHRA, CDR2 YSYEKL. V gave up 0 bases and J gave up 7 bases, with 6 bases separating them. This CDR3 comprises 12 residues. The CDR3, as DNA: TGCGCCAGCAGCCAAGACCCGGGGACCCAGTACTTC. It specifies CASSQDPGTQYF.

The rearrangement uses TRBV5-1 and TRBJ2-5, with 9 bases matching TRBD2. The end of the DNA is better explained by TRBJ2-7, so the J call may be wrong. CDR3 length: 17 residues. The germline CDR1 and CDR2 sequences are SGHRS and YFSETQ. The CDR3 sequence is CASSLGVSGGLPYEQYF. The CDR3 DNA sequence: TGCGCCAGCAGCTTGGGGGTTAGCGGGGGTCTACCCTACGAGCAGTACTTC.

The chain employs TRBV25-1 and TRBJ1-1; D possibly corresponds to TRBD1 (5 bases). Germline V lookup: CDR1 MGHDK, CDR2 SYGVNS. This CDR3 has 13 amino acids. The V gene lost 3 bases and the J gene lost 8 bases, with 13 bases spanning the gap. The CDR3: CASSETPRGEAFF. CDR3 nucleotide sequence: TGTGCCAGCAGTGAGACTCCCCGGGGGGAAGCTTTCTTT.

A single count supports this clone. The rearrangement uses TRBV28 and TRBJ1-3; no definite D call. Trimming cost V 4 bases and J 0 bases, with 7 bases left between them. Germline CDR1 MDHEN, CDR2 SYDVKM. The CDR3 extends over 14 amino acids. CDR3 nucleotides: TGTGCCAGCAGTTCGGGTTACTCTGGAAACACCATATATTTT. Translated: CASSSGYSGNTIYF.

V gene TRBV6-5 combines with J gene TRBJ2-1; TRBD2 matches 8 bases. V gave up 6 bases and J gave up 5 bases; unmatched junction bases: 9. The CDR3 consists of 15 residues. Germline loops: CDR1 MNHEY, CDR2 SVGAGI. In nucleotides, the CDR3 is TGTGCCAGCAGCCGTCCCGGGACTAGTGACAATGAGCAGTTCTTC. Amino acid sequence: CASSRPGTSDNEQFF.

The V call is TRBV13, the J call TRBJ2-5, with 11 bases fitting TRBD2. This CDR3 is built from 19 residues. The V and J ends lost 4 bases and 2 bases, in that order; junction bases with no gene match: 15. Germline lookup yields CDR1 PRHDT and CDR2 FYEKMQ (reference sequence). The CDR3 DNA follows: TGTGCCAGCAGCTCAACCGACCGATCTAGCGGGAGGCGTCAAGAGACCCAGTACTTC. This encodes CASSSTDRSSGRRQETQYF.

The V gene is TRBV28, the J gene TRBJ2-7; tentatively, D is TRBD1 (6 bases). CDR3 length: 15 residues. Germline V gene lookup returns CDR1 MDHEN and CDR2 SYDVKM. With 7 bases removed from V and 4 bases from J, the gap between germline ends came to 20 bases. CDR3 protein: CASTVDQAGVYEQYF. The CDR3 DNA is TGTGCCAGCACCGTAGACCAAGCAGGGGTGTACGAGCAGTACTTC. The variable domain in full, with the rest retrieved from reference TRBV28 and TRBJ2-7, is DVKVTQSSRYLVKRTGEKVFLECVQDMDHENMFWYRQDPGLGLRLIYFSYDVKMKEKGDIPEGYSVSREKKERFSLILESASTNQTSMYLCASTVDQAGVYEQYFGPGTRLTVT.

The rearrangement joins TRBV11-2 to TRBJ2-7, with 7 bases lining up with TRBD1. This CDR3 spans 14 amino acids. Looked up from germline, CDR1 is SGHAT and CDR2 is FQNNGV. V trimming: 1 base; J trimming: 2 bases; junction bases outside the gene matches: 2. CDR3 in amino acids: CASSLAGGTYEQYF. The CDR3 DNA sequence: TGTGCCAGCAGCTTAGCAGGGGGAACCTACGAGCAGTACTTC.

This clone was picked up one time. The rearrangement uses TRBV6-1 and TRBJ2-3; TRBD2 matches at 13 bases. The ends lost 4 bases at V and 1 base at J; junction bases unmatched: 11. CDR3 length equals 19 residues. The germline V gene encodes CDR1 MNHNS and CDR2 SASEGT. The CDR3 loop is CASSVLTSGGAGGTDTQYF. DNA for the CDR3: TGTGCCAGCAGTGTCCTTACTAGCGGGGGGGCCGGGGGCACAGATACGCAGTATTTT.

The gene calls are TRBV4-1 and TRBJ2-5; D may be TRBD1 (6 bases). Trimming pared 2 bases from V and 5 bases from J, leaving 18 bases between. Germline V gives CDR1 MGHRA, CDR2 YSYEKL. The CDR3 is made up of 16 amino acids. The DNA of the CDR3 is TGCGCCAGCAGCCAATCCCGACAGGAAAAAAGGGAGACCCAGTACTTC. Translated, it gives CASSQSRQEKRETQYF.

Here the CDR3 DNA reads TGCAGCGCCCCGACTAGCGGGGGTGTAGATACGCAGTATTTT. Residues: CSAPTSGGVDTQYF. The V gene is TRBV29-1, the J gene TRBJ2-3; TRBD2 matches 12 bases. Germline CDR1 and CDR2: SQVTM and ANQGSEA. The CDR3 is 14 residues long. V shed 7 bases and J 5 bases; nucleotides not matched to a gene: 7.

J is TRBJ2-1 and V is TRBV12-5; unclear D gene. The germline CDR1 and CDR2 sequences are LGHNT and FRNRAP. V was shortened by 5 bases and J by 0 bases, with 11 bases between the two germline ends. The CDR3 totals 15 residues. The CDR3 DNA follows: TGTGCTAGTGGTAAAAGCTGGAGCTCCTACAATGAGCAGTTCTTC. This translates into CASGKSWSSYNEQFF. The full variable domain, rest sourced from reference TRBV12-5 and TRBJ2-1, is DARVTQTPRHKVTEMGQEVTMRCQPILGHNTVFWYRQTMMQGLELLAYFRNRAPLDDSGMPKDRFSAEMPDATLATLKIQPSEPRDSAVYFCASGKSWSSYNEQFFGPGTRLTVL.

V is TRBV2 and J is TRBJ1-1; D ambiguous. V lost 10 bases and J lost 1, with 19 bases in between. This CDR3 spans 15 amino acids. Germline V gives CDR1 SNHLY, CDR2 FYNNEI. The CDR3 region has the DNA TGTGCCACCACGAAATTTAGCCAAGAGAACACTGAAGCTTTCTTT. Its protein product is CATTKFSQENTEAFF.

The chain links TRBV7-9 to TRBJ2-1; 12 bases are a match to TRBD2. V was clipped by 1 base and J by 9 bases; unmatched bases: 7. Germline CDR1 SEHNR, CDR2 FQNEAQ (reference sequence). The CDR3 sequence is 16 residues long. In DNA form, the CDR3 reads TGTGCCAGCAGCTTAGAGGGGACTAGCGGGCAAACTGAGCAGTTCTTC. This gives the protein CASSLEGTSGQTEQFF.

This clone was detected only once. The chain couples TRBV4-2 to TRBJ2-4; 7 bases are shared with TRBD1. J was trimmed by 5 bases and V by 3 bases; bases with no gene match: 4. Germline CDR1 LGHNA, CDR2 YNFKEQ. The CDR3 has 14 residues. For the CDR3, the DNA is TGTGCCAGCAGCCAGTCGGGACAGCAAAACATTCAGTACTTC. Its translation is CASSQSGQQNIQYF.

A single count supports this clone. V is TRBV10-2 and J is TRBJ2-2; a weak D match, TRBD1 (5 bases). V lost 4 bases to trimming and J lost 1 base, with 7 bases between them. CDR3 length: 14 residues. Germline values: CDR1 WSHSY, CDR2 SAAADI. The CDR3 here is CASSVRVNTGELFF. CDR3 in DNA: TGCGCCAGCAGTGTCAGGGTGAACACCGGGGAGCTGTTTTTT.

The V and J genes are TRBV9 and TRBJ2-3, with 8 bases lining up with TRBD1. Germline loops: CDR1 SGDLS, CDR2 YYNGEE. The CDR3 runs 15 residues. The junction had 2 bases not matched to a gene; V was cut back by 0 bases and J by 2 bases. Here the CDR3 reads CASSVGTGFTDTQYF. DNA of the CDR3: TGTGCCAGCAGCGTAGGGACAGGGTTCACAGATACGCAGTATTTT.

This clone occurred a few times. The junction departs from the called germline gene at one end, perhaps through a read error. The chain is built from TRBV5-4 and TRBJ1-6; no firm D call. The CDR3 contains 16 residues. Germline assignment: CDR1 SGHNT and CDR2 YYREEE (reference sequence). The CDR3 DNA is TGCGCCAGCAGCCAAGGCGGCGGGAACTATAATTCACCCCTCCACTTT. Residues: CASSQGGGNYNSPLHF.

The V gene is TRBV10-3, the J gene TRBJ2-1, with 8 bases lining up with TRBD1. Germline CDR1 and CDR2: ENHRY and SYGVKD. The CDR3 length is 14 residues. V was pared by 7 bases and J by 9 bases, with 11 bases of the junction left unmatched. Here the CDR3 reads CAITRDRQGAEQFF. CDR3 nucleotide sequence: TGTGCCATCACCCGGGACAGGCAAGGGGCTGAGCAGTTCTTC.

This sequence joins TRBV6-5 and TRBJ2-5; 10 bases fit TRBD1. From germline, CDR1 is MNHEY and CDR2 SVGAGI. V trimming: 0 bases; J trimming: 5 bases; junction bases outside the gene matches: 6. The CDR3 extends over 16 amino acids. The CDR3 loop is CASSYSGTGVGETQYF. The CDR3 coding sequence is TGTGCCAGCAGTTACTCAGGGACAGGGGTTGGGGAGACCCAGTACTTC.

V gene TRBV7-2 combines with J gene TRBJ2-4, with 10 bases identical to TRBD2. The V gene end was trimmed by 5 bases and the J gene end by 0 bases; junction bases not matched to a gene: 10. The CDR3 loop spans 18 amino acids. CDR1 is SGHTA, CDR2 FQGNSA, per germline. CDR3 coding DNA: TGTGCCAGCAGCAGCCCGACTAGCGGGCTGGTAGCCAAAAACATTCAGTACTTC. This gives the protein CASSSPTSGLVAKNIQYF.

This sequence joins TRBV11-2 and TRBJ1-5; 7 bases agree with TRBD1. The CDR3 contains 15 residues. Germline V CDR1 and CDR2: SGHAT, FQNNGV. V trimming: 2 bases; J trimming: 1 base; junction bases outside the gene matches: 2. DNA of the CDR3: TGTGCCAGCAGCTTAACACAGGGGAGCAATCAGCCCCAGCATTTT. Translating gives CASSLTQGSNQPQHF.

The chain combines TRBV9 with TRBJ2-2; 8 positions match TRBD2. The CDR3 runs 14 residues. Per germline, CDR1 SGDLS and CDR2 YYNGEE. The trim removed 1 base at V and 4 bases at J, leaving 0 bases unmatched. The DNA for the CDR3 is TGTGCCAGCAGCGTACTAGCGGGCACCGGGGAGCTGTTTTTT. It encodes CASSVLAGTGELFF.